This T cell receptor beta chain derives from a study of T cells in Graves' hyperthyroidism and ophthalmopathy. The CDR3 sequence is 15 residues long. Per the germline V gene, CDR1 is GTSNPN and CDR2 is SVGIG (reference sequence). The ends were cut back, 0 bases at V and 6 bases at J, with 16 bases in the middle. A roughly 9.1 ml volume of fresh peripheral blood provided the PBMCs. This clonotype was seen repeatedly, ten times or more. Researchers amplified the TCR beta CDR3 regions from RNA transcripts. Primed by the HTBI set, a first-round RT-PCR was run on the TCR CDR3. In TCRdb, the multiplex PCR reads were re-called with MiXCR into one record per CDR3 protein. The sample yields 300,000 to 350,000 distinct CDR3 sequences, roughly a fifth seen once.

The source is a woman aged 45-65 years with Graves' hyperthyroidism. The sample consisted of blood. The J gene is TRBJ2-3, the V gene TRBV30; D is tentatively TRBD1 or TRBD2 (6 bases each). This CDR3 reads CAWSVQGGRGDTQYF. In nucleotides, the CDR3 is TGTGCCTGGAGTGTACAGGGCGGCCGGGGGGATACGCAGTATTTT.